This T cell receptor (beta chain) came from a study of blood T cell repertoires in COVID-19. Across the whole study: Sample material is recorded as cDNA or gDNA derived from T cells, B-cell-depleted T cells, or PBMCs.

Comments on this clone: Compared with germline, one end of the junction differs, possibly owing to a read error. Within the sample, other DNA sequences also encode this same CDR3.

Clones were read by immunoSEQ multiplex PCR, and TCRdb kept only the in-frame ones, dropping some. This sample has more than 60,000 clones, with approximately 86% found just once. This CDR3 is 15 amino acids long. CDR1 SGHTA and CDR2 FQGNSA come from the germline V gene. This chain links TRBV7-2 with TRBJ1-5; TRBD1 matches at 9 bases. The material sequenced was peripheral blood. The source of this sequence is an elderly man with COVID-19, enrolled during active disease. The CDR3 region is CASSLGQGINQPQHF. The CDR3 DNA is TGTGCCAGCAGTCTCGGACAGGGGATCAATCAGCCTCAGCATTTT.